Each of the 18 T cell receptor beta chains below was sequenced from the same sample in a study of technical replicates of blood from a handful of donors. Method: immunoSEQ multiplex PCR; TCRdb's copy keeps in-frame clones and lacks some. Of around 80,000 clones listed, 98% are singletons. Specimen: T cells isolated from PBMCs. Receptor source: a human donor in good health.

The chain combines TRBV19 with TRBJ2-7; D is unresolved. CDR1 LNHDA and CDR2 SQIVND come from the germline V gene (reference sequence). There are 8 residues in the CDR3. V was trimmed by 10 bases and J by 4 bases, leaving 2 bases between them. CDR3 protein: CATYEQYF. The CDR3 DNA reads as TGTGCCACGTACGAGCAGTACTTC.

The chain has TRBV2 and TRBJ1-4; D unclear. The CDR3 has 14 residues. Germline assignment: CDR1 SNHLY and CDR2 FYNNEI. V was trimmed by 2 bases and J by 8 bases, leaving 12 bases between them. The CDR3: CASSERHDSEKLFF. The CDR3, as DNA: TGTGCCAGCAGTGAAAGGCATGATAGCGAAAAACTGTTTTTT.

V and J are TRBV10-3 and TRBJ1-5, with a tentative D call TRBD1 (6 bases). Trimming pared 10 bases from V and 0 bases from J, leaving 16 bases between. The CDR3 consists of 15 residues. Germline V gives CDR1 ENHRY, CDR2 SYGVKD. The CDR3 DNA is TGTGCCACAAGGGACATCAAAGTTAGCAATCAGCCCCAGCATTTT. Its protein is CATRDIKVSNQPQHF.

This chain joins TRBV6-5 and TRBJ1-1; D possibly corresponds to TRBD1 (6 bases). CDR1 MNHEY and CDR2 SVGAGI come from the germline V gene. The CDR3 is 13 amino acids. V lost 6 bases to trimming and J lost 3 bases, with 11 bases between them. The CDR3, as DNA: TGTGCCAGCAGCACCGACAGGTACACTGAAGCTTTCTTT. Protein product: CASSTDRYTEAFF.

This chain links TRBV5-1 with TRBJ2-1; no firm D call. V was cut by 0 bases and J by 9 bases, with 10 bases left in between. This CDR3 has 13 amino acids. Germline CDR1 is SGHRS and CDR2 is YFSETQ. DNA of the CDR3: TGCGCCAGCAGCTTGGCCGATCACAGTGAGCAGTTCTTC. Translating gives CASSLADHSEQFF.

The CDR3 DNA reads as TGCGCCAGCAGCTTGTTGGCAGTCCCGTACGAGCAGTACTTC. Its translation: CASSLLAVPYEQYF. The chain couples TRBV5-1 to TRBJ2-7; no firm D call. V lost 1 base to trimming and J lost 4 bases, with 12 bases between them. The CDR3 is 14 amino acids. Germline assignment: CDR1 SGHRS and CDR2 YFSETQ. Using reference TRBV5-1 and TRBJ2-7 for the parts outside the CDR3, the full variable domain is KAGVTQTPRYLIKTRGQQVTLSCSPISGHRSVSWYQQTPGQGLQFLFEYFSETQRNKGNFPGRFSGRQFSNSRSEMNVSTLELGDSALYLCASSLLAVPYEQYFGPGTRLTVT.

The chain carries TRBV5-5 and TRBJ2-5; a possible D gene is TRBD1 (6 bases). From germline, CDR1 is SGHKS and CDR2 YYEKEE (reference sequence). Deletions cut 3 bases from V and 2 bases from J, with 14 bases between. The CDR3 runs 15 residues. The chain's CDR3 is CASSYSQGLQETQYF. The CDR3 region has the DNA TGTGCCAGCAGCTACTCCCAGGGGTTACAAGAGACCCAGTACTTC. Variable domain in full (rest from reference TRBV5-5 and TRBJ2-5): DAGVTQSPTHLIKTRGQQVTLRCSPISGHKSVSWYQQVLGQGPQFIFQYYEKEERGRGNFPDRFSARQFPNYSSELNVNALLLGDSALYLCASSYSQGLQETQYFGPGTRLLVL.

The CDR3 region is CASSKGTETNYGYTF. The DNA of the CDR3 is TGTGCCAGCAGCAAAGGGACAGAAACGAACTATGGCTACACCTTC. The V call is TRBV21-1, the J call TRBJ1-2; the DNA was not used to check the table's D call, TRBD1. TRBV21-1 represents a pseudogene. The CDR3 is made up of 15 amino acids.

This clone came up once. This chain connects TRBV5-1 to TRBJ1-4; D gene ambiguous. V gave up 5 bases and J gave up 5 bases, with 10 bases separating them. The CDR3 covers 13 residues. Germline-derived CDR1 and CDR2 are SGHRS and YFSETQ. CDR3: CASRSGENEKLFF. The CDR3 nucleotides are TGCGCCAGCAGATCCGGGGAAAATGAAAAACTGTTTTTT.

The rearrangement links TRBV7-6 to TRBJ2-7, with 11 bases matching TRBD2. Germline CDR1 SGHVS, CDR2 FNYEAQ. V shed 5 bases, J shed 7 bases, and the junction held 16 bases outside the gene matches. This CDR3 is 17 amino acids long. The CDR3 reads CASSPKTSGDPFGEQYF. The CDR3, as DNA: TGTGCCAGCAGCCCGAAGACTAGCGGGGACCCGTTTGGGGAGCAGTACTTC.

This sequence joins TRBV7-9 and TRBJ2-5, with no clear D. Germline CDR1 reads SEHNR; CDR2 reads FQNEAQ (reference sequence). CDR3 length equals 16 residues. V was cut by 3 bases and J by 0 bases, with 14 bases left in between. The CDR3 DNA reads TGTGCCAGCAGCTTTCATGTATTATCTAACCAAGAGACCCAGTACTTC. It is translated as CASSFHVLSNQETQYF.

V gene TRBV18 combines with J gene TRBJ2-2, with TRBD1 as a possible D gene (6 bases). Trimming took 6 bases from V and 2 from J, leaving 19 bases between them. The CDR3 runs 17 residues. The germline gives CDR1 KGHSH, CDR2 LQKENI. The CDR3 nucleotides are TGTGCCAGCTCCCCAAACTCCGGGACACTTAACACCGGGGAGCTGTTTTTT. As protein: CASSPNSGTLNTGELFF.

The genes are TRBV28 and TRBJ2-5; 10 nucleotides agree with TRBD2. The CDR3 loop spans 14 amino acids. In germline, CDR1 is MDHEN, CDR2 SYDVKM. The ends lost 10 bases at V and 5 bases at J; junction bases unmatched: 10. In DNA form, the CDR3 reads TGTGCCACAATCCGGGGGACTAGCGTTGAGACCCAGTACTTC. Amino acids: CATIRGTSVETQYF.

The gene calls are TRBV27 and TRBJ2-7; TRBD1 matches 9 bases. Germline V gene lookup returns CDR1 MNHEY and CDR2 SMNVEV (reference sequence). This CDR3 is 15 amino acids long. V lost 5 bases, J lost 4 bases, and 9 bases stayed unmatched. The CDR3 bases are TGTGCCAGCAGTCCCAGGGGGACAGGGCCGTACGAGCAGTACTTC. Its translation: CASSPRGTGPYEQYF.

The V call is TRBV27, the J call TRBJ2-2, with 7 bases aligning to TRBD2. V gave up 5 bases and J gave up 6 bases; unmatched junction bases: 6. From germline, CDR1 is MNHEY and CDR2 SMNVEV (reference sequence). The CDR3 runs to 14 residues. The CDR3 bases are TGTGCCAGCAGTGCGGGAGTAGGGGCCGGGGAGCTGTTTTTT. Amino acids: CASSAGVGAGELFF.

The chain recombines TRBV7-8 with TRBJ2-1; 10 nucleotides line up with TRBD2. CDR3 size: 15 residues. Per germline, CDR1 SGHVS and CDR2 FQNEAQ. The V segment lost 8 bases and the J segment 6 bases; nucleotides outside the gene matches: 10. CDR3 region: CASAGSGGLGNEQFF. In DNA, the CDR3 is TGTGCCAGCGCTGGTAGCGGGGGGCTGGGCAATGAGCAGTTCTTC.

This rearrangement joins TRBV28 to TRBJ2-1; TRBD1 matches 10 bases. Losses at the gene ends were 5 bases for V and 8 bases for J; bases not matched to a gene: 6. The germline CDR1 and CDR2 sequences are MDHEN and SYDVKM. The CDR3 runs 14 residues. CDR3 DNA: TGTGCCAGCAGTATCCTGACAGGGGGCCATGAGCAGTTCTTC. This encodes CASSILTGGHEQFF.

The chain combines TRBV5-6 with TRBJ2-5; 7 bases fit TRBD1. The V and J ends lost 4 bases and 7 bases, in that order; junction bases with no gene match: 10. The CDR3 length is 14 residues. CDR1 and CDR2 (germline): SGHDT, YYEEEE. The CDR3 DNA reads TGTGCCAGCAGCCCCGACAGGGACGTAGGGACCCAGTACTTC. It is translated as CASSPDRDVGTQYF.